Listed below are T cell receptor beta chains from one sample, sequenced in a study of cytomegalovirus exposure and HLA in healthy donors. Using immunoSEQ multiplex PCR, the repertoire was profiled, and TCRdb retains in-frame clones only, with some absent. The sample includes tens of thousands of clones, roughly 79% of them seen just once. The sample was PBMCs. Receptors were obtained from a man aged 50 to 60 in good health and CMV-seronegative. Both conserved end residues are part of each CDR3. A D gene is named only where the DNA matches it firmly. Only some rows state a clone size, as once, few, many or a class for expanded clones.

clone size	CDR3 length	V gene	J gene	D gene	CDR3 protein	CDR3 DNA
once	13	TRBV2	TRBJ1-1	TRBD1	CATGQGEGTEAFF	TGTGCCACGGGACAGGGGGAAGGCACTGAAGCTTTCTTT
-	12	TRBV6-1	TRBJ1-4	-	CASSEMQGRVFF	TGTGCCAGCAGTGAAATGCAAGGGAGAGTGTTTTTT
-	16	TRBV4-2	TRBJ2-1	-	CASSQVGGGSYNEQFF	TGTGCCAGCAGCCAAGTCGGGGGAGGCTCCTACAATGAGCAGTTCTTC
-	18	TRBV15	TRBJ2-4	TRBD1	CATSRDLGTALAKNIQYF	TGTGCCACCAGCAGAGATCTGGGGACAGCGCTAGCCAAAAACATTCAGTACTTC
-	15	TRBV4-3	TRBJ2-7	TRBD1	CASSHGQGAEYEQYF	TGCGCCAGCAGCCATGGACAGGGAGCTGAGTACGAGCAGTACTTC
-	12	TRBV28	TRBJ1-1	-	CASSFMGGEAFF	TGTGCCAGCAGTTTTATGGGGGGTGAAGCTTTCTTT
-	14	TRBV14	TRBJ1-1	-	CASSPPGMNTEAFF	TGTGCCAGCAGCCCCCCGGGGATGAACACTGAAGCTTTCTTT
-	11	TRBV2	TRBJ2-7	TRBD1	CASTQGAEQYF	TGTGCCAGCACCCAGGGGGCCGAGCAGTACTTC
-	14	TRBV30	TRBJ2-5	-	CAWSVRRSRETQYF	TGTGCCTGGAGTGTACGCCGGTCTCGAGAGACCCAGTACTTC
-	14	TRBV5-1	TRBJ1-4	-	CASSLTTSNEKLFF	TGCGCCAGCAGCTTGACGACAAGTAATGAAAAACTGTTTTTT
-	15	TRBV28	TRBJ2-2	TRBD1	CASSLSGGRTGELFF	TGTGCCAGCAGTTTATCAGGGGGCCGTACCGGGGAGCTGTTTTTT
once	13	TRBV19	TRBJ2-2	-	CVTRGTNTGELFF	TGTGTAACTAGGGGGACGAACACCGGGGAGCTGTTTTTT
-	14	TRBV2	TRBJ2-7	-	CASSQEARSYEQYF	TGTGCCAGCAGCCAAGAGGCCCGATCCTACGAGCAGTACTTC
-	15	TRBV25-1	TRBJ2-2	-	CASSADRALTGELFF	TGTGCCAGCAGTGCCGACAGAGCACTCACCGGGGAGCTGTTTTTT
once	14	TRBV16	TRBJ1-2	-	CASSPLGGENGYTF	TGTGCCAGCAGCCCCCTAGGGGGGGAAAATGGCTACACCTTC
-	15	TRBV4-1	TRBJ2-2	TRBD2	CASRVASGTVGELFF	TGCGCCAGCAGGGTGGCTAGCGGGACTGTCGGGGAGCTGTTTTTT
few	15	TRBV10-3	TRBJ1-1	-	CAISEPGVGNTEAFF	TGTGCCATCAGTGAGCCAGGGGTGGGGAACACTGAAGCTTTCTTT
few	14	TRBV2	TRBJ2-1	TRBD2	CASSEVAGGGEQFF	TGTGCCAGCAGTGAAGTAGCGGGGGGTGGTGAGCAGTTCTTC
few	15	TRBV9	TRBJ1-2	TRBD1	CASSARTGVSYGYTF	TGTGCCAGCAGCGCCCGGACAGGGGTTAGCTATGGCTACACCTTC
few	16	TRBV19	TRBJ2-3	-	CASSITSDSSTDTQYF	TGTGCCAGTAGTATAACCTCGGACTCTAGCACAGATACGCAGTATTTT
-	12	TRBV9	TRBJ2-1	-	CASSVSTDEQFF	TGTGCCAGCAGCGTTAGTACCGATGAGCAGTTCTTC
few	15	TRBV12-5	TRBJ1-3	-	CASGLGSVSGNTIYF	TGTGCTAGTGGTTTGGGCAGTGTCTCTGGAAACACCATATATTTT
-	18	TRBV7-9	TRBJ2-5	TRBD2	CASSIQKGLAGGQETQYF	TGTGCCAGCAGCATACAAAAAGGACTAGCGGGGGGGCAGGAGACCCAGTACTTC
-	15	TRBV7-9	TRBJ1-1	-	CASSPAGTTNTEAFF	TGTGCCAGCAGCCCCGCAGGGACAACGAACACTGAAGCTTTCTTT
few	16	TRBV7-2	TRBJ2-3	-	CASTRLGGLSTDTQYF	TGTGCCAGCACCCGACTAGGCGGGCTCAGCACAGATACGCAGTATTTT
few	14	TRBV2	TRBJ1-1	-	CASSEALRNTEAFF	TGTGCCAGCAGTGAAGCCCTGCGAAACACTGAAGCTTTCTTT
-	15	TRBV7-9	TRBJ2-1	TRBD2	CASSVGAGDYNEQFF	TGTGCCAGCAGCGTAGGAGCGGGAGACTACAATGAGCAGTTCTTC
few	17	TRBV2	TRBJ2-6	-	CASKDRRSSSGANVLTF	TGTGCCAGCAAGGACAGAAGATCCAGCTCTGGGGCCAACGTCCTGACTTTC
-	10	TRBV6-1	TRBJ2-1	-	CASAGNEQFF	TGTGCCAGCGCCGGGAATGAGCAGTTCTTC
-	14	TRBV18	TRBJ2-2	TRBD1	CASSRDSSTGELFF	TGTGCCAGCTCACGGGACAGTTCCACCGGGGAGCTGTTTTTT
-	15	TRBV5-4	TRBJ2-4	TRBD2	CASSLSSGSRNIQYF	TGTGCCAGCAGCTTGTCCAGCGGGAGTAGAAACATTCAGTACTTC
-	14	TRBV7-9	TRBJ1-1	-	CASSSSGMNTEAFF	TGTGCCAGCAGTTCCTCCGGGATGAACACTGAAGCTTTCTTT
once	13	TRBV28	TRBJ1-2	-	CASVLGRVGGYTF	TGTGCCAGCGTCCTCGGGAGGGTGGGTGGCTACACCTTC
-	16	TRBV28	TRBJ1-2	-	CASSPAGTPSTGGYTF	TGTGCCAGCAGTCCCGCCGGGACACCGAGCACCGGTGGCTACACCTTC
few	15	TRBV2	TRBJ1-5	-	CASRKDTVSNQPQHF	TGTGCCAGCAGGAAGGACACTGTTAGCAATCAGCCCCAGCATTTT
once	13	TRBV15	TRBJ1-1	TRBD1	CATGTGPITEAFF	TGTGCCACCGGGACAGGGCCGATCACTGAAGCTTTCTTT
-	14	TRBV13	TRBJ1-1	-	CASRSGGGRTEAFF	TGTGCCAGCAGAAGTGGCGGGGGGCGCACTGAAGCTTTCTTT
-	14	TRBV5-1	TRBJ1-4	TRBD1	CASSPRGDIEKLFF	TGCGCCAGCAGCCCCAGGGGGGACATAGAAAAACTGTTTTTT
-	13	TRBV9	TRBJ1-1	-	CASSVERRTEAFF	TGTGCCAGCAGCGTAGAACGGCGGACTGAAGCTTTCTTT
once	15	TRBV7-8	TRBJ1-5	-	CASSFGGGSNQPQHF	TGTGCCAGCAGCTTTGGGGGGGGATCCAATCAGCCCCAGCATTTT
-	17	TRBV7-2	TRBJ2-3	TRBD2	CASSLGLAGGKLNTQYF	TGTGCCAGCAGCTTAGGACTAGCGGGAGGGAAACTTAATACGCAGTATTTT
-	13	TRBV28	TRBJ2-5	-	CASTSGGQETQYF	TGTGCCAGCACCTCAGGGGGGCAGGAGACCCAGTACTTC
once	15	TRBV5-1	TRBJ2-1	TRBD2	CASSSTSGSSNEQFF	TGCGCCAGCAGCTCCACTAGCGGGTCCTCCAATGAGCAGTTCTTC
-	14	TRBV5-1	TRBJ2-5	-	CASSPRVGGETQYF	TGCGCCAGCAGCCCCAGGGTCGGAGGGGAGACCCAGTACTTC
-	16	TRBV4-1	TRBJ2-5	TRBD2	CASSQKSSGGLETQYF	TGCGCCAGCAGCCAAAAATCTAGCGGGGGGCTGGAGACCCAGTACTTC
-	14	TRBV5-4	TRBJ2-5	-	CASSLNRDGETQYF	TGTGCCAGCAGCTTAAACAGGGATGGTGAGACCCAGTACTTC
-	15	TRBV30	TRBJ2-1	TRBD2	CAWSVRLAGYNEQFF	TGTGCCTGGAGTGTACGGCTAGCGGGGTACAATGAGCAGTTCTTC